This TCR beta chain was identified in a study of cytomegalovirus exposure and HLA in healthy donors. Turning to the study itself: Out of about 360 genotyped donors, about 84% belonged to the Caucasian-associated ancestry cluster. Findings of the study overall: Later on, a genetic analysis was performed. It linked a missense variant in DCLRE1C with V- and J-gene trimming of TCR beta. Rare TCR sequences dominated, though some public TCRs recurred in many donors. Both high specificity and high sensitivity reportedly marked the classifier's diagnosis of cytomegalovirus status.

Between the trimmed V and J ends, which lost 5 bases and 2 bases, there was a span of 12 bases. CDR1 KGHSH and CDR2 LQKENI come from the germline V gene. This CDR3 is built from 14 residues. On this clone itself: The antigen is unknown.

Use of 60 Vbeta and 13 Jbeta primers characterized the PCR. TCRdb's table, derived via immunoSEQ multiplex PCR, lists solely in-frame clones and lacks some. The record lists 110,000 to 150,000 clones, of which the ten most abundant hold roughly 3%. This receptor was identified in a man aged 40-50 years in good health and CMV-seronegative. The chain combines TRBV18 with TRBJ2-5; D might be TRBD1 (6 bases). Material: PBMCs. CDR3 loop: CASSVGALQETQYF. CDR3 nucleotides: TGTGCCAGCTCAGTGGGGGCCCTACAAGAGACCCAGTACTTC.